The clone carrying this T cell receptor beta chain was detected a few times. Its antigen is as yet unknown. These data are taken from a study of beta chain features in type 1 diabetes. Notes on the study in general: A moderate, significant TCRB CDR3 shortening appeared in type 1 diabetes across four CD4+ subsets.

Sequencing targeted expressed TCRB transcripts, as all isolated RNA had been reverse transcribed. TCRdb's copy holds only in-frame clones and misses some; the assay was immunoSEQ multiplex PCR. This repertoire shows over 200,000 clones, around 9.9% found once; its top ten account for around 0.015%. CDR1 is LNHNV, CDR2 YYDKDF, per germline (reference sequence). This CDR3 comprises 14 residues. V lost 3 bases and J lost 0; bases outside the gene matches: 2. The receptor comes from a man aged 25-40 years with type 1 diabetes. The sample taken for sequencing was naive CD4+ T cells from blood. The chain is built from TRBV15 and TRBJ2-7, with 7 bases fitting TRBD1. The CDR3 region has the DNA TGTGCCACCAGCAGGGACAGGCTCTCCTACGAGCAGTACTTC. Encoded protein: CATSRDRLSYEQYF.